The 32 T cell receptor beta chains presented below share a single source sample, sequenced in a study of shared clonotypes between healthy human individuals. Libraries were prepared by immunoSEQ multiplex PCR; TCRdb keeps only in-frame clonotypes and omits some of them. The table shows about 2.1 million clones, with around 95% occurring only once. The naive CD8 population came from CD45RO-negative cells selected for CCR7, without terminally differentiated effector memory CD45RA+ cells. Sequencing used naive CD8+ T cells from PBMCs. These receptors came from a young man in good health. Some clones in this sample may be carry-over from other donors' samples.

The chain has TRBV11-2 and TRBJ2-3; D is uncertain. V was trimmed by 5 bases and J by 2 bases, leaving 11 bases between them. The germline CDR1 and CDR2 sequences are SGHAT and FQNNGV. The CDR3 totals 14 residues. The DNA of the CDR3 is TGTGCCAGCAGCCGTCCGTTCCTCACAGATACGCAGTATTTT. Amino acid sequence: CASSRPFLTDTQYF.

The rearrangement links TRBV29-1 to TRBJ2-1, with 7 bases aligning to TRBD2. V lost 6 bases and J lost 9; bases outside the gene matches: 14. The CDR3 is 14 residues long. Germline V gives CDR1 SQVTM, CDR2 ANQGSEA. This CDR3 reads CSVTLAESFFEQFF. CDR3 sequence (DNA): TGCAGCGTAACTCTAGCGGAGTCATTTTTTGAGCAGTTCTTC.

This clone has a single count. This chain connects TRBV19 to TRBJ2-3; 9 bases match TRBD2. The germline V gene encodes CDR1 LNHDA and CDR2 SQIVND (reference sequence). The CDR3 loop spans 16 amino acids. The V and J ends lost 4 bases and 2 bases, in that order; junction bases with no gene match: 7. CDR3 bases: TGTGCCAGTAGTACGCTAGCGGGAACCCTCACAGATACGCAGTATTTT. Protein sequence: CASSTLAGTLTDTQYF.

The rearrangement links TRBV19 to TRBJ2-1; D remains unclear. Germline V gene data show CDR1 as LNHDA and CDR2 as SQIVND (reference sequence). The CDR3 spans 13 residues. V gave up 3 bases and J gave up 9 bases, with 12 bases separating them. The CDR3 sequence: CASSISGRSEQFF. The CDR3 DNA is TGTGCCAGTAGTATCTCGGGCAGGAGTGAGCAGTTCTTC.

The chain carries TRBV15 and TRBJ2-5; D is perhaps TRBD2 (5 bases). The V end was cut by 0 bases, the J end by 2 bases, with 13 bases between. CDR1 is LNHNV and CDR2 is YYDKDF in the germline V gene (reference sequence). This CDR3 has 16 amino acids. CDR3 residues: CATSREVLSGQETQYF. The CDR3 coding sequence is TGTGCCACCAGCAGAGAGGTCCTCAGCGGACAAGAGACCCAGTACTTC.

V usage is TRBV9 and J usage is TRBJ2-7; D call uncertain. V was clipped by 4 bases and J by 6 bases, with 23 bases between them. The CDR3 sequence is 16 residues long. Germline CDR1 reads SGDLS; CDR2 reads YYNGEE. CDR3 protein: CASSLGLPPSYGEQYF. DNA for the CDR3: TGTGCCAGCAGCTTGGGATTGCCCCCGAGCTACGGCGAGCAGTACTTC.

CDR3 loop: CASSYSGSDTEAFF. CDR3 coding DNA: TGTGCCAGCAGTTACTCGGGGTCGGACACTGAAGCTTTCTTT. The chain links TRBV6-5 to TRBJ1-1; D unclear. The ends were cut back, 0 bases at V and 3 bases at J, with 8 bases in the middle. CDR3 length equals 14 residues. Germline lookup yields CDR1 MNHEY and CDR2 SVGAGI.

The chain combines TRBV7-8 with TRBJ1-2; no clear D. The CDR3 totals 15 residues. Germline lookup yields CDR1 SGHVS and CDR2 FQNEAQ. Trimming removed 5 bases from V and 4 bases from J, with 17 bases in between. This CDR3 is CASSPPSARSYGYTF. CDR3 DNA: TGTGCCAGCAGCCCGCCCTCGGCTAGAAGCTATGGCTACACCTTC.

This clone was counted a single time. The gene calls are TRBV9 and TRBJ2-7, with 8 bases matching TRBD1. The trim removed 3 bases at V and 4 bases at J, leaving 9 bases unmatched. CDR3 length: 15 amino acids. The germline gives CDR1 SGDLS, CDR2 YYNGEE. In DNA form, the CDR3 reads TGTGCCAGCAGCGAATCCGGGACAGGAGAATACGAGCAGTACTTC. Translating gives CASSESGTGEYEQYF.

The chain carries TRBV7-9 and TRBJ2-7; tentative D call: TRBD1 (5 bases). The CDR3 is 15 amino acids. CDR1 and CDR2 from the germline V gene are SEHNR and FQNEAQ (reference sequence). Trimming pared 1 base from V and 3 bases from J, leaving 13 bases between. For the CDR3, the DNA is TGTGCCAGCAGCTTAGGGGGCAGACAGATCTACGAGCAGTACTTC. This encodes CASSLGGRQIYEQYF.

The chain uses TRBV28 and TRBJ1-5; D gene uncertain. Per the germline V gene, CDR1 is MDHEN and CDR2 is SYDVKM. Trimming pared 4 bases from V and 1 base from J, leaving 11 bases between. The CDR3 is 15 residues long. CDR3 amino acids: CASSSPFVSNQPQHF. The CDR3 bases are TGTGCCAGCAGTTCCCCGTTTGTCAGCAATCAGCCCCAGCATTTT.

Of note for this clone: Other nucleotide sequences from this sample produce the same CDR3. The chain is built from TRBV5-6 and TRBJ2-7; 7 positions agree with TRBD1. CDR3 length equals 14 residues. CDR1 is SGHDT, CDR2 YYEEEE, per germline. With V trimmed by 0 bases and J by 6 bases, 6 bases remained unmatched. CDR3: CASSLGTGPREQYF. CDR3 nucleotides: TGTGCCAGCAGCTTGGGGACAGGACCGCGCGAGCAGTACTTC.

Only one count was recorded for this clone. This sample includes further DNA sequences coding for the same CDR3. The V call is TRBV27, the J call TRBJ1-5; weak D call: TRBD1 (5 bases). V lost 3 bases and J lost 5, with 8 bases in between. Looked up from germline, CDR1 is MNHEY and CDR2 is SMNVEV (reference sequence). The CDR3 is made up of 13 amino acids. CDR3: CASSLGTYQPQHF. DNA for the CDR3: TGTGCCAGCAGTTTGGGGACTTATCAGCCCCAGCATTTT.

The chain employs TRBV6-5 and TRBJ2-7, with D perhaps assigned TRBD1 or TRBD2 (7 bases each). Deletions cut 6 bases from V and 2 bases from J, with 14 bases between. CDR3 length equals 14 residues. Germline V lookup: CDR1 MNHEY, CDR2 SVGAGI. The CDR3 spells CASSTSGGAYEQYF. The DNA of the CDR3 is TGTGCCAGCAGCACGTCAGGGGGGGCCTACGAGCAGTACTTC.

This clone was seen a handful of times. The V call is TRBV29-1, the J call TRBJ1-1; D uncertain. V lost 4 bases and J 8 bases, leaving 8 bases between the germline ends. The CDR3 has 10 amino acids. The germline gives CDR1 SQVTM, CDR2 ANQGSEA. The CDR3 here is CSVGSSEAFF. CDR3 coding DNA: TGCAGCGTTGGGTCCAGCGAAGCTTTCTTT.

The rearrangement uses TRBV28 and TRBJ1-1; TRBD1 matches at 11 bases. V dropped 3 bases and J dropped 7; count of bases not matched to a gene: 10. The CDR3 runs 16 residues. Germline V gene data show CDR1 as MDHEN and CDR2 as SYDVKM. The CDR3 is CASSLGTGGFRYEAFF. CDR3 nucleotide sequence: TGTGCCAGCAGTTTGGGGACAGGGGGTTTTCGTTATGAAGCTTTCTTT.

This sequence joins TRBV5-5 and TRBJ2-7; 11 nucleotides align to TRBD1. V was clipped by 0 bases and J by 8 bases; unmatched bases: 4. Germline V gene sequence: CDR1 SGHKS, CDR2 YYEKEE (reference sequence). The CDR3 is 14 amino acids. CDR3 nucleotides: TGTGCCAGCAGCTTGGCGGACAGGGGGCTCCAGCAGTACTTC. This sequence encodes CASSLADRGLQQYF.

The V and J genes are TRBV30 and TRBJ1-1, with no clear D. Germline V gene sequence: CDR1 GTSNPN, CDR2 SVGIG (reference sequence). The CDR3 consists of 17 residues. The V end was cut by 3 bases, the J end by 0 bases, with 20 bases between. This chain's CDR3 is CAWSPLPGRHMNTEAFF. CDR3 DNA sequence: TGTGCCTGGAGCCCTCTTCCAGGAAGGCACATGAACACTGAAGCTTTCTTT. Using reference TRBV30 and TRBJ1-1 for the parts outside the CDR3, the full variable domain is SQTIHQWPATLVQPVGSPLSLECTVEGTSNPNLYWYRQAAGRGLQLLFYSVGIGQISSEVPQNLSASRPQDRQFILSSKKLLLSDSGFYLCAWSPLPGRHMNTEAFFGQGTRLTVV.

The rearrangement links TRBV9 to TRBJ2-5; 8 nucleotides line up with TRBD2. This CDR3 comprises 16 residues. From germline, CDR1 is SGDLS and CDR2 YYNGEE. V was clipped by 4 bases and J by 5 bases; unmatched bases: 13. The DNA for the CDR3 is TGTGCCAGCAGCCCTCCCCCGGGAGGGCCCGAGGAGACCCAGTACTTC. Translated: CASSPPPGGPEETQYF.

The chain recombines TRBV30 with TRBJ2-3; D unresolved. Trimming shortened V by 0 bases and J by 0 bases, and 7 bases separated the two germline ends. The CDR3 contains 14 residues. Germline CDR1 reads GTSNPN; CDR2 reads SVGIG (reference sequence). The CDR3 coding sequence is TGTGCCTGGAGTGTTGCGGCTAGCACAGATACGCAGTATTTT. Translation gives CAWSVAASTDTQYF.

The rearrangement joins TRBV19 to TRBJ2-5; TRBD1 aligns across 10 bases. The V segment lost 6 bases and the J segment 3 bases; nucleotides outside the gene matches: 10. This CDR3 comprises 16 residues. CDR1 and CDR2 (germline): LNHDA, SQIVND (reference sequence). The CDR3 DNA is TGTGCCAGTAGCGTCACCGGGACAGGGGAAGAAGAGACCCAGTACTTC. This codes for CASSVTGTGEEETQYF.

The V gene is TRBV11-2, the J gene TRBJ2-7, with unresolved D. Trimming stripped 1 base from V and 4 bases from J, with 14 bases between. The CDR3 runs 15 residues. Germline V gene lookup returns CDR1 SGHAT and CDR2 FQNNGV. The CDR3 DNA is TGTGCCAGCAGCTTAGTGGCACCCCAGGATTACGAGCAGTACTTC. Protein product: CASSLVAPQDYEQYF.

CDR3 residues: CASSELAGEGDTQYF. Here the CDR3 DNA reads TGTGCCAGCAGTGAACTAGCGGGAGAGGGAGATACGCAGTATTTT. The genes are TRBV28 and TRBJ2-3; 11 bases align to TRBD2. The CDR3 is 15 residues long. Germline CDR1 and CDR2: MDHEN and SYDVKM. V gave up 5 bases and J gave up 5 bases; unmatched junction bases: 6.

The rearrangement links TRBV27 to TRBJ2-2, with a tentative D call TRBD2 (7 bases). The CDR3 consists of 14 residues. Germline V CDR1 and CDR2: MNHEY, SMNVEV (reference sequence). V was clipped by 8 bases and J by 0 bases, with 10 bases between them. The CDR3 is CASGGGANTGELFF. In nucleotides, the CDR3 is TGTGCCAGCGGCGGGGGCGCGAACACCGGGGAGCTGTTTTTT.

The chain links TRBV20-1 to TRBJ2-3; D is unresolved. CDR3 length: 10 amino acids. Germline CDR1 is DFQATT and CDR2 is SNEGSKA (reference sequence). The CDR3 DNA sequence: TGCATTGTAGGCACAGATACGCAGTATTTT. Translating gives CIVGTDTQYF.

The J gene is TRBJ1-1, the V gene TRBV10-3, with TRBD1 as a possible D gene (5 bases). The V gene lost 4 bases and the J gene lost 4 bases, with 10 bases spanning the gap. This CDR3 is built from 13 residues. Germline V gives CDR1 ENHRY, CDR2 SYGVKD. The CDR3 DNA sequence: TGTGCCATCAGTGCTCCCGGGGGCACTGAAGCTTTCTTT. Translating it yields CAISAPGGTEAFF.

This chain joins TRBV27 and TRBJ2-5; tentatively, D is TRBD1 or TRBD2 (5 bases each). Per germline, CDR1 MNHEY and CDR2 SMNVEV (reference sequence). The CDR3 is 15 amino acids. Trimming shortened V by 5 bases and J by 4 bases, and 17 bases separated the two germline ends. The DNA for the CDR3 is TGTGCCAGCAGTAAAGCCTTCCGGGACCCAGAGACCCAGTACTTC. Its translation: CASSKAFRDPETQYF.

The sample holds a few counts of this clone. The gene calls are TRBV28 and TRBJ2-7; D gene ambiguous. The V gene lost 5 bases and the J gene lost 1 base, with 6 bases spanning the gap. This CDR3 has 12 residues. Germline V gives CDR1 MDHEN, CDR2 SYDVKM. In DNA, the CDR3 is TGTGCCAGCAGTCGCCTTTCCTACGAGCAGTACTTC. It is translated as CASSRLSYEQYF.

V usage is TRBV7-8 and J usage is TRBJ2-7; 11 positions match TRBD2. V lost 1 base and J lost 3; bases outside the gene matches: 11. The CDR3 has 18 amino acids. Germline V lookup: CDR1 SGHVS, CDR2 FQNEAQ. CDR3 sequence (DNA): TGTGCCAGCAGCTTAGGGCTAGCGGGAGGCCCCAACCACTACGAGCAGTACTTC. This gives the protein CASSLGLAGGPNHYEQYF.

Here the CDR3 reads CASSLGKVHTNTEAFF. CDR3 DNA: TGTGCCAGCAGCTTAGGGAAGGTTCATACGAACACTGAAGCTTTCTTT. The V and J genes are TRBV7-8 and TRBJ1-1; D call uncertain. The CDR3 runs 16 residues. Looked up from germline, CDR1 is SGHVS and CDR2 is FQNEAQ. The germline V and J ends were trimmed by 1 base and 1 base, with 13 bases remaining between them.

This clone was seen once. The identical CDR3 is also encoded by other nucleotide sequences in the sample. This chain uses TRBV15 with TRBJ2-3, with D uncertain. Germline V gene sequence: CDR1 LNHNV, CDR2 YYDKDF (reference sequence). V lost 1 base, J lost 5 bases, and 7 bases lay in between. The CDR3 consists of 13 residues. This chain's CDR3 is CATSRGGGDTQYF. The CDR3 region has the DNA TGTGCCACCAGCAGAGGCGGCGGAGATACGCAGTATTTT.

Turning to this clone: Additional DNA sequences in this sample encode the identical CDR3. The rearrangement joins TRBV19 to TRBJ1-2, with D tentatively TRBD1 (5 bases). This CDR3 is 13 amino acids long. V lost 1 base to trimming and J lost 6 bases, with 9 bases between them. Looked up from germline, CDR1 is LNHDA and CDR2 is SQIVND (reference sequence). In DNA form, the CDR3 reads TGTGCCAGTAGTATAGGGCAGGGAGATGGCTACACCTTC. Its protein product is CASSIGQGDGYTF.